This T cell receptor beta chain was sequenced during a study of shared clonotypes between healthy human individuals. Among the donors, all were Caucasian adults who lived in Nashville, Tennessee. The protocol was immunoSEQ multiplex PCR, while the TCRdb copy is restricted to in-frame clones and leaves out a portion. In the table there are over 850,000 clones, approximately 78% of which are singletons. A note on this clone: The antigen is undetermined.

Overall study findings and caveats: Limited genetic and exposure-history diversity came from having few donors. Memory subsets generally showed lower estimated richness than naive subsets.

The sample taken for sequencing was memory CD4+ T cells from PBMCs. The subset was: CD45RA-negative fraction. This TCR derives from a man between 18 and 35 years old in good health. Some clones in this sample may be carry-over from other donors' samples.

The CDR3 region is CASSTGLGPTGELFF. The CDR3 coding sequence is TGTGCCAGCTCTACAGGGTTGGGTCCCACCGGGGAGCTGTTTTTT. The chain recombines TRBV11-3 with TRBJ2-2; a weak D match, TRBD1 (6 bases). Germline V gives CDR1 SGHNT, CDR2 YENEEA. With 8 bases removed from V and 4 bases from J, the gap between germline ends came to 17 bases. The length of the CDR3 is 15 residues.